Following are 7 T cell receptor beta chains from one sample sequenced in a study of cytotoxic CD8 clonotypes in ibrutinib-treated CLL (dated by TCRdb to about 2021). Receptor libraries were prepared by the immunoSEQ multiplex PCR assay. In TCRdb, the immuneACCESS table is reduced to in-frame sequences with V and J assigned. These tables do not hold every clone; where another copy was compared, an unresolved V gene accounts for under half, and the others remain unexplained. The sample table holds about 140,000 clones, of which around 77% were seen once. Around a quarter of the sample is held by the ten biggest clonotypes. The intended sense of this specimen's time point label: eleven to twelve months on ibrutinib. Material: PBMCs, obtained after 12 months of ibrutinib treatment. These receptors originate from a human donor with chronic lymphocytic leukemia.

A single count supports this clone. J is TRBJ1-5 and V is TRBV28; TRBD1 matches 9 bases. The germline V gene encodes CDR1 MDHEN and CDR2 SYDVKM. V shed 3 bases, J shed 5 bases, and the junction held 5 bases outside the gene matches. The CDR3 is 15 residues long. The DNA of the CDR3 is TGTGCCAGCAGTTTGAGGACAGGGGATCATCAGCCCCAGCATTTT. This gives the protein CASSLRTGDHQPQHF.

The chain carries TRBV7-9 and TRBJ2-5, with 10 bases lining up with TRBD2. Looked up from germline, CDR1 is SEHNR and CDR2 is FQNEAQ (reference sequence). Trimming cost V 1 base and J 6 bases; bases outside gene matches: 5. The CDR3 consists of 15 residues. CDR3 DNA: TGTGCCAGCAGCTTAGAAGCGGGAGGGGGTAAGACCCAGTACTTC. Amino acid sequence: CASSLEAGGGKTQYF.

The gene calls are TRBV9 and TRBJ1-1; no firm D call. CDR1 and CDR2 from the germline V gene are SGDLS and YYNGEE. The CDR3 spans 14 residues. Trimming took off 0 bases at V and 1 base at J, with 7 bases between the two ends. CDR3 nucleotide sequence: TGTGCCAGCAGCGTAGGGGTCCCGAACACTGAAGCTTTCTTT. Translating it yields CASSVGVPNTEAFF.

V usage is TRBV7-2 and J usage is TRBJ1-4, with 11 nucleotides matching TRBD1. CDR3 length equals 14 residues. Germline assignment: CDR1 SGHTA and CDR2 FQGNSA. V lost 4 bases, J lost 8 bases, and 3 bases stayed unmatched. Here the CDR3 DNA reads TGTGCCAGCAGCTCGGACAGGGGGCACGAAAAACTGTTTTTT. This encodes CASSSDRGHEKLFF.

The genes are TRBV2 and TRBJ1-5, with D unclear. The CDR3 length is 14 residues. Between the trimmed V and J ends, which lost 8 bases and 5 bases, there was a span of 16 bases. Germline assignment: CDR1 SNHLY and CDR2 FYNNEI. In nucleotides, the CDR3 is TGTGCCAGCTCCCGAAACACCAACTATCAGCCCCAGCATTTT. Amino acid sequence: CASSRNTNYQPQHF. The full variable domain, its missing parts supplied by reference TRBV2 and TRBJ1-5, is EPEVTQTPSHQVTQMGQEVILRCVPISNHLYFYWYRQILGQKVEFLVSFYNNEISEKSEIFDDQFSVERPDGSNFTLKIRSTKLEDSAMYFCASSRNTNYQPQHFGDGTRLSIL.

The genes are TRBV2 and TRBJ2-5; the D gene is possibly TRBD1 (5 bases). This CDR3 has 15 amino acids. V gave up 7 bases and J gave up 5 bases, with 20 bases separating them. CDR1 SNHLY and CDR2 FYNNEI come from the germline V gene. The DNA for the CDR3 is TGTGCCAGCAAGGCAGTCACAGGCCCTTCGGAGACCCAGTACTTC. It translates to CASKAVTGPSETQYF.

The chain links TRBV6-5 to TRBJ2-1, with 14 bases lining up with TRBD2. The V gene end was trimmed by 4 bases and the J gene end by 8 bases; junction bases not matched to a gene: 4. Germline V CDR1 and CDR2: MNHEY, SVGAGI. The length of the CDR3 is 15 residues. Here the CDR3 reads CASSSGTSGSDEQFF. The DNA for the CDR3 is TGTGCCAGCAGTTCCGGGACTAGCGGGAGTGATGAGCAGTTCTTC.